The clone carrying this TCR beta chain has only a few counts. What it binds is not known. The data were taken from a study of T cells after yellow fever vaccination. Study-wide results and limits: A large majority of primary-vaccination clones showed up again after the booster (about 96% CD4, 85% to 90% CD8). Abundant clonotypes from the bulk population could get into FACS-sorted repertoires as contaminants.

The germline V gene has CDR1 MNHEY and CDR2 SVGEGT. The ends were cut back, 6 bases at V and 5 bases at J, with 21 bases in the middle. The CDR3 contains 16 residues. MiXCR, run by TCRdb on the 5' RACE reads, gives a single entry per CDR3 protein. The data show about 74,000 distinct CDR3 sequences, roughly 7.4% seen once. This TCR was sampled from a man aged 18 to 30 who received the YFV17D yellow fever vaccine. Sequences were derived from CD8+ T cells sorted from PBMCs, sampled less than 6 days after the first yellow fever vaccination. The chain combines TRBV6-2 or TRBV6-3 with TRBJ2-3; tentatively, D is TRBD1 or TRBD2 (6 bases each). Written as DNA, the CDR3 is TGTGCCAGCAGAGATGACAGGATCGGGGGTGAAGATACGCAGTATTTT. Protein product: CASRDDRIGGEDTQYF.